This TCR beta chain was captured in a study of T-cell reconstitution after alpha-beta-depleted transplantation in children. Preparation of the TCRbeta library involved a method that used unique molecular identifiers. TCRdb independently ran MiXCR on the PCR reads; one entry per CDR3 protein. The table has about 400,000 distinct CDR3 sequences, approximately 12% seen once; the top ten hold around 4%. Between the trimmed V and J ends, which lost 1 base and 8 bases, there was a span of 11 bases. The germline V gene has CDR1 LGHNA and CDR2 YNFKEQ. This CDR3 is 13 amino acids long. The source is a human donor who donated a stem cell graft to a child with Fanconi anemia. Sequencing used PBMCs, obtained from the stem cell graft. The chain links TRBV4-2 to TRBJ1-1; a weak D match, TRBD1 (5 bases). The CDR3 reads CASSQAPRAEAFF. CDR3 bases: TGTGCCAGCAGCCAAGCCCCCAGGGCGGAAGCTTTCTTT.